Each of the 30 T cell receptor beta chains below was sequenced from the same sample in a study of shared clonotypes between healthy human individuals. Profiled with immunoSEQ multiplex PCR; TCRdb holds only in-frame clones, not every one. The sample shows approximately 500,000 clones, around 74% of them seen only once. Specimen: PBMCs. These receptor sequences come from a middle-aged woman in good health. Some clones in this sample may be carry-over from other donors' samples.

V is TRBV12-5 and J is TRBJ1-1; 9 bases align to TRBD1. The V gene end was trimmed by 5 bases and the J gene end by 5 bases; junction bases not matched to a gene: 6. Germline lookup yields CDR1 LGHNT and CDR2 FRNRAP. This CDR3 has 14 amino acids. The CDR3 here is CASGPGQGSTEAFF. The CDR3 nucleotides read TGTGCTAGTGGTCCTGGACAGGGGAGTACTGAAGCTTTCTTT.

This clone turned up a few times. CDR3 sequence (DNA): TGTGCCTGGAGTCTGGTAGTGGGAGAGACCCAGTACTTC. Its protein is CAWSLVVGETQYF. The rearrangement links TRBV30 to TRBJ2-5; D is unclear. Trimming cost V 2 bases and J 4 bases, with 11 bases left between them. Germline lookup yields CDR1 GTSNPN and CDR2 SVGIG (reference sequence). This CDR3 comprises 13 residues.

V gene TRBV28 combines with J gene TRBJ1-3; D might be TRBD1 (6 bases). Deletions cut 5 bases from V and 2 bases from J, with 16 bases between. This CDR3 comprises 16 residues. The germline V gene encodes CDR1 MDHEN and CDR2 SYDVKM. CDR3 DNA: TGTGCCAGCAGTGTAGGGACACGGCATGCTGGAAACACCATATATTTT. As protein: CASSVGTRHAGNTIYF.

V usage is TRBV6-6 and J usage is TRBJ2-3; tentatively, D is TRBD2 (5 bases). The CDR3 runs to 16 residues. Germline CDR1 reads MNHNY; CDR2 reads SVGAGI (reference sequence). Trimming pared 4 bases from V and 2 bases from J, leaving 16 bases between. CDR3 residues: CASSFNPPEVTDTQYF. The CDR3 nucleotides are TGTGCCAGCAGTTTCAACCCCCCGGAGGTCACAGATACGCAGTATTTT.

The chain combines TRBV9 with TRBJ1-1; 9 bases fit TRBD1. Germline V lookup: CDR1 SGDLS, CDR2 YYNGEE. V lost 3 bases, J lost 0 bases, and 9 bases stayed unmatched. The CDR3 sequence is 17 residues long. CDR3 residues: CASSAGQGGRLNTEAFF. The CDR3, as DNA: TGTGCCAGCAGCGCGGGACAGGGCGGTAGGTTGAACACTGAAGCTTTCTTT.

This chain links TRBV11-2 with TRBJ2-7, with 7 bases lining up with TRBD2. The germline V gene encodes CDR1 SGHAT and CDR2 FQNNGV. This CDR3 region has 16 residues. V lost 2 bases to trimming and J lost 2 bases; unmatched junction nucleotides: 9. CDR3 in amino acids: CASSLIREGGTYEQYF. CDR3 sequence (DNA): TGTGCCAGCAGCTTAATTAGGGAGGGCGGAACCTACGAGCAGTACTTC.

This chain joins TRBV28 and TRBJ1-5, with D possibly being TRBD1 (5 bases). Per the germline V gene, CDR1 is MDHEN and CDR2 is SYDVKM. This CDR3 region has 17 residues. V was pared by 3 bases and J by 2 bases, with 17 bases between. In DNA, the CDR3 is TGTGCCAGCAGTTTCCTAGAGTCCCGGGACCGCAATCAGCCCCAGCATTTT. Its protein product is CASSFLESRDRNQPQHF.

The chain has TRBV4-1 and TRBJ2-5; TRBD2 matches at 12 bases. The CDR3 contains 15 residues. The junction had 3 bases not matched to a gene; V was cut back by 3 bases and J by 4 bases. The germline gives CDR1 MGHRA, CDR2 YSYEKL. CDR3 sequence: CASSQPGLAGETQYF. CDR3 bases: TGCGCCAGCAGCCAGCCGGGACTAGCGGGAGAGACCCAGTACTTC.

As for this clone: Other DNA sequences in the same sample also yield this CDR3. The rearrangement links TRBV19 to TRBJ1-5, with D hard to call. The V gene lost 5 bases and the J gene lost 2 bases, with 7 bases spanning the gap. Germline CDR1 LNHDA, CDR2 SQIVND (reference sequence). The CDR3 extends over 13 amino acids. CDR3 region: CASSSTGNQPQHF. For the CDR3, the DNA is TGTGCCAGTAGTTCCACTGGCAATCAGCCCCAGCATTTT. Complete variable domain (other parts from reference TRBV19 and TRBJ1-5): DGGITQSPKYLFRKEGQNVTLSCEQNLNHDAMYWYRQDPGQGLRLIYYSQIVNDFQKGDIAEGYSVSREKKESFPLTVTSAQKNPTAFYLCASSSTGNQPQHFGDGTRLSIL.

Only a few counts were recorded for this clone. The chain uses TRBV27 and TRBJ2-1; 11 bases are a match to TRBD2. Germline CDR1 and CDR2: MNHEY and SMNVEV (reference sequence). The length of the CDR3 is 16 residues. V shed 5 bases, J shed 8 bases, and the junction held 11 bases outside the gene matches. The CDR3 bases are TGTGCCAGCAGTCCGTTACTAGCGGGAGCGCTCTATGAGCAGTTCTTC. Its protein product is CASSPLLAGALYEQFF.

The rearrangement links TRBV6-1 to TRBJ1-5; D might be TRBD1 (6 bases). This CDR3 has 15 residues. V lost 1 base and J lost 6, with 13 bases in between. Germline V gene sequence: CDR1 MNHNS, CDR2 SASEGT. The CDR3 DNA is TGTGCCAGCAGTGAAGACATAGGGGGTGTTCAGCCCCAGCATTTT. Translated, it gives CASSEDIGGVQPQHF.

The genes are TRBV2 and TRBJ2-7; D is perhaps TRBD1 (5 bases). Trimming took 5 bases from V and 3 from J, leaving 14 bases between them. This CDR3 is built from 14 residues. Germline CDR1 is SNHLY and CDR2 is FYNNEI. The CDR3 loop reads CASSSQGLDYEQYF. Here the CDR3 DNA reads TGTGCCAGCAGTAGTCAGGGTCTGGACTACGAGCAGTACTTC.

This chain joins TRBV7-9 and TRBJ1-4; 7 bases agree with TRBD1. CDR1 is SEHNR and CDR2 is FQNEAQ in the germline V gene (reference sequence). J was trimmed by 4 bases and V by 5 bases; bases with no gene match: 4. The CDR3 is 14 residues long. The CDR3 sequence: CASSTGTVNEKLFF. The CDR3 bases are TGTGCCAGCAGCACCGGGACAGTTAATGAAAAACTGTTTTTT.

In DNA, the CDR3 is TGTGCCAGCTCCCCGAGTGGCTACACCTTC. Its protein is CASSPSGYTF. The chain carries TRBV7-9 and TRBJ1-2; no clear D gene. This CDR3 is 10 amino acids long. The V end was cut by 8 bases, the J end by 7 bases, with 8 bases between. In germline, CDR1 is SEHNR, CDR2 FQNEAQ (reference sequence). Complete variable domain (other parts from reference TRBV7-9 and TRBJ1-2): DTGVSQNPRHKITKRGQNVTFRCDPISEHNRLYWYRQTLGQGPEFLTYFQNEAQLEKSRLLSDRFSAERPKGSFSTLEIQRTEQGDSAMYLCASSPSGYTFGSGTRLTVV.

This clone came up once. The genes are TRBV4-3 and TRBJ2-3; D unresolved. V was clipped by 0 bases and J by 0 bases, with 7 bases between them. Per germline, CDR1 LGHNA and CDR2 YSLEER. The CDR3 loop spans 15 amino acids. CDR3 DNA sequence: TGCGCCAGCAGCCAAGAACAGAGAAGCACAGATACGCAGTATTTT. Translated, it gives CASSQEQRSTDTQYF.

The CDR3 here is CASSLAQLGNEQFF. CDR3 nucleotide sequence: TGTGCCAGCAGCTTGGCCCAACTGGGCAATGAGCAGTTCTTC. The chain links TRBV5-4 to TRBJ2-1; D gene unclear. From germline, CDR1 is SGHNT and CDR2 YYREEE (reference sequence). This CDR3 spans 14 amino acids. Trimming removed 0 bases at V and 6 bases at J, with 10 bases between.

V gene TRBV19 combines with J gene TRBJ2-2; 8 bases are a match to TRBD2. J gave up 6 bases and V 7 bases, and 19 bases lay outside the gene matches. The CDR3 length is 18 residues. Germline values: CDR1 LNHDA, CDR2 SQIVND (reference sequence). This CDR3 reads CASTSSSSAGGWPGELFF. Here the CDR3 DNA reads TGTGCCAGTACTTCTAGCTCCTCGGCGGGAGGTTGGCCCGGGGAGCTGTTTTTT.

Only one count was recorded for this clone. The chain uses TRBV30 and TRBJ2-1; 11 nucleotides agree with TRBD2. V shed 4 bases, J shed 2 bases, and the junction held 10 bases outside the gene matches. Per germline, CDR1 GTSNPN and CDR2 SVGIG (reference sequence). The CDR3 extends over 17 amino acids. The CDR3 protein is CAWKGIAGGQAYNEQFF. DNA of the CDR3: TGTGCCTGGAAAGGGATAGCGGGAGGGCAAGCCTACAATGAGCAGTTCTTC. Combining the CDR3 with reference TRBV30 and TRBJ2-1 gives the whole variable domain SQTIHQWPATLVQPVGSPLSLECTVEGTSNPNLYWYRQAAGRGLQLLFYSVGIGQISSEVPQNLSASRPQDRQFILSSKKLLLSDSGFYLCAWKGIAGGQAYNEQFFGPGTRLTVL.

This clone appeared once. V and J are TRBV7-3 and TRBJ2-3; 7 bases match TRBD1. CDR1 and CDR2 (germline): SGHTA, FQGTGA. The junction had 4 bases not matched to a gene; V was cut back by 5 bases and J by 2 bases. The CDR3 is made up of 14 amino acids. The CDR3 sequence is CASSRDSNTDTQYF. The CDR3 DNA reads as TGTGCCAGCAGCCGGGACAGCAACACAGATACGCAGTATTTT. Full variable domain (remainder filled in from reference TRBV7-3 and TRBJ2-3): GAGVSQTPSNKVTEKGKYVELRCDPISGHTALYWYRQSLGQGPEFLIYFQGTGAADDSGLPNDRFFAVRPEGSVSTLKIQRTERGDSAVYLCASSRDSNTDTQYFGPGTRLTVL.

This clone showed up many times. CDR3 residues: CASSQTLAGGYEQYF. The CDR3 DNA follows: TGTGCCAGCAGCCAAACCCTCGCGGGGGGCTACGAGCAGTACTTC. V is TRBV5-4 and J is TRBJ2-7, with TRBD2 matching 8 bases. Germline V gene sequence: CDR1 SGHNT, CDR2 YYREEE (reference sequence). The CDR3 has 15 residues. Trimming took 4 bases from V and 3 from J; bases not matched to a gene: 9.

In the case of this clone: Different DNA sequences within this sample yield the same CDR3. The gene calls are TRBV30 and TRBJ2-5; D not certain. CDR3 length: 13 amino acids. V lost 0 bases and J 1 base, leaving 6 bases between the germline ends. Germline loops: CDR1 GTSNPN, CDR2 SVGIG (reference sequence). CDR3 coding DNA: TGTGCCTGGAGTGTAGGGCTCCAAGAGACCCAGTACTTC. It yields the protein CAWSVGLQETQYF.

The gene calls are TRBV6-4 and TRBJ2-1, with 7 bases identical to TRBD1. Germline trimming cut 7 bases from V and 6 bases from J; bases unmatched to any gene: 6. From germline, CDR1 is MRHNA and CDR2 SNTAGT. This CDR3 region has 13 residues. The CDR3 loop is CASTTDRVNEQFF. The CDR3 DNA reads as TGTGCCAGCACTACCGACAGGGTCAATGAGCAGTTCTTC.

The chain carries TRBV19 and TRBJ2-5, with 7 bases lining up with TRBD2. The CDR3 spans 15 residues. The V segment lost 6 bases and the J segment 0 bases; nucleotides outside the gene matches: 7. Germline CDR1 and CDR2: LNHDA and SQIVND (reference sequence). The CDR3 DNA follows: TGTGCCAGTAGCAGGACTAGTTTTAACCAAGAGACCCAGTACTTC. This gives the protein CASSRTSFNQETQYF.

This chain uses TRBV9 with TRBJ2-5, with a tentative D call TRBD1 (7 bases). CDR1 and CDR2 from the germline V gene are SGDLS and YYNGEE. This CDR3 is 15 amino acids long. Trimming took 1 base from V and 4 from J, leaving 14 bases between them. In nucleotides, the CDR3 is TGTGCCAGCAGCGTACAGGCAGGGGGGCTAGAGACCCAGTACTTC. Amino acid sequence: CASSVQAGGLETQYF.

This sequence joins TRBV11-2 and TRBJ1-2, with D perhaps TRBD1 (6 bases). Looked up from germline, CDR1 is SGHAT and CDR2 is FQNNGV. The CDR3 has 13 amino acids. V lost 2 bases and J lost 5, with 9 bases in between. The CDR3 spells CASSLQGPYGYTF. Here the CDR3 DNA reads TGTGCCAGCAGCTTACAGGGGCCATATGGCTACACCTTC. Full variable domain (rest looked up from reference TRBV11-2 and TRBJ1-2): EAGVAQSPRYKIIEKRQSVAFWCNPISGHATLYWYQQILGQGPKLLIQFQNNGVVDDSQLPKDRFSAERLKGVDSTLKIQPAKLEDSAVYLCASSLQGPYGYTFGSGTRLTVV.

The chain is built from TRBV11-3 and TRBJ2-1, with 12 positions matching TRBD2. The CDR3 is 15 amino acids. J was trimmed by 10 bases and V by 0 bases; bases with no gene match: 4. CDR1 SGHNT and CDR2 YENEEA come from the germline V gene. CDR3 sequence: CASSLETSGSDEQFF. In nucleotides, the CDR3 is TGTGCCAGCAGCTTAGAGACTAGCGGGAGTGACGAGCAGTTCTTC.

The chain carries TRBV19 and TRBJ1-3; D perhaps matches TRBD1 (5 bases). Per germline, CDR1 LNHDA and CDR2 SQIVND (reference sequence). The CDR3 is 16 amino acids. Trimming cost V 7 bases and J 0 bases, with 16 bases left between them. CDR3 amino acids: CASMGRPRGSGNTIYF. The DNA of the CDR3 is TGTGCCAGTATGGGACGGCCCCGGGGCTCTGGAAACACCATATATTTT.

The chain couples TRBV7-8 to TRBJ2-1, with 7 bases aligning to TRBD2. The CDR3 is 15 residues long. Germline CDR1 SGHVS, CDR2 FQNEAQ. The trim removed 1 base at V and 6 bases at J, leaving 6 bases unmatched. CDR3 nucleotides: TGTGCCAGCAGCTTAGGGGGGGGACGGATCAATGAGCAGTTCTTC. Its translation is CASSLGGGRINEQFF. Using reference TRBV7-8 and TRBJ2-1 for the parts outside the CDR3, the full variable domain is GAGVSQSPRYKVAKRGQDVALRCDPISGHVSLFWYQQALGQGPEFLTYFQNEAQLDKSGLPSDRFFAERPEGSVSTLKIQRTQQEDSAVYLCASSLGGGRINEQFFGPGTRLTVL.

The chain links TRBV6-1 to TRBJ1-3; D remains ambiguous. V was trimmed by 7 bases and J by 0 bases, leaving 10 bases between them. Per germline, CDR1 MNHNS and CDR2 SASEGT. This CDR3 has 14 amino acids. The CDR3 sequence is CASTVSSSGNTIYF. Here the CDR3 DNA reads TGTGCCAGCACGGTATCGAGCTCTGGAAACACCATATATTTT.

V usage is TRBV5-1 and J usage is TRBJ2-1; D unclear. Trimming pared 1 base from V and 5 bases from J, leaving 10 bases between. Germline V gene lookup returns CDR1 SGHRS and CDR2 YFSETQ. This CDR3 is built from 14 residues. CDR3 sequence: CASSLNAENNEQFF. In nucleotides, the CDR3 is TGCGCCAGCAGCTTGAATGCAGAGAACAATGAGCAGTTCTTC. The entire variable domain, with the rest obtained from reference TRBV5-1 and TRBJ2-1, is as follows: KAGVTQTPRYLIKTRGQQVTLSCSPISGHRSVSWYQQTPGQGLQFLFEYFSETQRNKGNFPGRFSGRQFSNSRSEMNVSTLELGDSALYLCASSLNAENNEQFFGPGTRLTVL.